Detailed here is one TCR beta chain. Only in-frame clones appear in the TCRdb table, and some are missing; sequencing was by immunoSEQ multiplex PCR. Among fewer than 350,000 clones, about 91% were seen once, and the ten largest hold 1.5% to 2%. These data belong to a study of blood T cell repertoires in COVID-19. This CDR3 spans 15 amino acids. Germline CDR1 is MDHEN and CDR2 is SYDVKM. V dropped 6 bases and J dropped 2 bases, with 16 bases sitting between them. The receptor was isolated from a woman in her twenties or thirties with COVID-19, enrolled during active disease. The sample comprised peripheral blood. The chain couples TRBV28 to TRBJ1-1; D may be TRBD1 (6 bases). CDR3 coding DNA: TGTGCCAGCAGCAGGCGGGGGGGCGGTAACACTGAAGCTTTCTTT. As protein: CASSRRGGGNTEAFF.